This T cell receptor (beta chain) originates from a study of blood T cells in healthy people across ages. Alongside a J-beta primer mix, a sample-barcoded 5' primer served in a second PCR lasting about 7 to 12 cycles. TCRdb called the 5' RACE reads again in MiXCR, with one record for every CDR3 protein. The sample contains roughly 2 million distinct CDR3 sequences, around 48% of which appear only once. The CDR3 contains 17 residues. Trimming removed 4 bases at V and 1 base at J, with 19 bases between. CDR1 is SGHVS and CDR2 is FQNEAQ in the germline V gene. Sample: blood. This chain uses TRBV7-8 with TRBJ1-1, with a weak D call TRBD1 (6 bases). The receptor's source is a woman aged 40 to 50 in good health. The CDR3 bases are TGTGCCAGCAGCTACAAGGAGGGGGATATAGAGAACACTGAAGCTTTCTTT. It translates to CASSYKEGDIENTEAFF.